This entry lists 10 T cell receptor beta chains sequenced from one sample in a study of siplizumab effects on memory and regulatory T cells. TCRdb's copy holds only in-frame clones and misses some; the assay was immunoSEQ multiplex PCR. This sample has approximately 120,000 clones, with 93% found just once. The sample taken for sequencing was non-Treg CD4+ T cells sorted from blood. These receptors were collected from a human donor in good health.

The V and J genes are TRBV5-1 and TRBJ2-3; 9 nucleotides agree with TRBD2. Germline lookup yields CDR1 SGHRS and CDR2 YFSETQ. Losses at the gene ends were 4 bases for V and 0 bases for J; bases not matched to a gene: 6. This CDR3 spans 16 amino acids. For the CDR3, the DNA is TGCGCCAGCAGCCCTGGGACTAGCACTAGCACAGATACGCAGTATTTT. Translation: CASSPGTSTSTDTQYF.

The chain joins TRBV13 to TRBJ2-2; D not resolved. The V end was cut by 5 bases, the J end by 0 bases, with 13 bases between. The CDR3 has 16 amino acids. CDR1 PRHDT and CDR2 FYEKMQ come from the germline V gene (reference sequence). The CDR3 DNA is TGTGCCAGCAGCCCGCTGGGCAGTTCGAACACCGGGGAGCTGTTTTTT. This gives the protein CASSPLGSSNTGELFF.

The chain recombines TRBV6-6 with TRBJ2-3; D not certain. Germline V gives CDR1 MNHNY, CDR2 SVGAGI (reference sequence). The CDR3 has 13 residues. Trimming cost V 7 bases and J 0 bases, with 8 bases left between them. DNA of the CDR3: TGTGCCAGCAAACCCCCGAGCACAGATACGCAGTATTTT. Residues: CASKPPSTDTQYF.

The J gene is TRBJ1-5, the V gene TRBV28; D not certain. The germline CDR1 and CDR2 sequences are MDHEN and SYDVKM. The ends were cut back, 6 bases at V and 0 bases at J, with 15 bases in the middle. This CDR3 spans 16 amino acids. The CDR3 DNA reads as TGTGCCAGCAGGTTCCGAGGGTACCGTAGCAATCAGCCCCAGCATTTT. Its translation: CASRFRGYRSNQPQHF.

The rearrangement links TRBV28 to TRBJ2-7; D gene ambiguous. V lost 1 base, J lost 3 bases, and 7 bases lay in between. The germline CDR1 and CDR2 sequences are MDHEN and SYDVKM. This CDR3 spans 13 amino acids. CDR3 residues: CASSLSPVYEQYF. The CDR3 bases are TGTGCCAGCAGTTTATCCCCAGTCTACGAGCAGTACTTC.

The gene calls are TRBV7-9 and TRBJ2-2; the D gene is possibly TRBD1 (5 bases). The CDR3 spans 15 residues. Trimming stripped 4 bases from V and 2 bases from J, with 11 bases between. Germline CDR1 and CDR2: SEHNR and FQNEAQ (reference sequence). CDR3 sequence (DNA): TGTGCCAGCAGCTCGCTAGGGGCTAACACCGGGGAGCTGTTTTTT. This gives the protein CASSSLGANTGELFF. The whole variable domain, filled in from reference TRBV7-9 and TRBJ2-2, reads DTGVSQNPRHKITKRGQNVTFRCDPISEHNRLYWYRQTLGQGPEFLTYFQNEAQLEKSRLLSDRFSAERPKGSFSTLEIQRTEQGDSAMYLCASSSLGANTGELFFGEGSRLTVL.

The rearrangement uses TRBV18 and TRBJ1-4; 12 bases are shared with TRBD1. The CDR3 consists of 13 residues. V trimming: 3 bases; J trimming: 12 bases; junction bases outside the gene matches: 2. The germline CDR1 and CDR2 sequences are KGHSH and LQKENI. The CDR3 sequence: CASSPGQGAQLFF. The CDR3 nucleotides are TGTGCCAGCTCACCGGGACAGGGGGCGCAACTGTTTTTT.

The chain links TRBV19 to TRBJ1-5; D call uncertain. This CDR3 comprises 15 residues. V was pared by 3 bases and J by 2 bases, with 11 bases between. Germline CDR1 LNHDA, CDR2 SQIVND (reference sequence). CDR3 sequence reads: CASSINPVGNQPQHF. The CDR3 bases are TGTGCCAGTAGTATTAATCCGGTTGGCAATCAGCCCCAGCATTTT.

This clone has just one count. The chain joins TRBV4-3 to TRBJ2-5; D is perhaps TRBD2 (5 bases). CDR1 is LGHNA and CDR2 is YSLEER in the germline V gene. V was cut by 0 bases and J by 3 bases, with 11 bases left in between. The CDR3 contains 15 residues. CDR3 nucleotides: TGCGCCAGCAGCCAAGATCTCGGGGTGGAAGAGACCCAGTACTTC. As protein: CASSQDLGVEETQYF.

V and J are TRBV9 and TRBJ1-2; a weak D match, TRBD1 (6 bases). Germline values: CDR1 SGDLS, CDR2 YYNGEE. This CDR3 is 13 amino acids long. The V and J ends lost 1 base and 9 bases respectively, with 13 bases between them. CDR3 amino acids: CASSVTGASSYTF. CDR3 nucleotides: TGTGCCAGCAGCGTAACGGGGGCAAGTAGCTACACCTTC. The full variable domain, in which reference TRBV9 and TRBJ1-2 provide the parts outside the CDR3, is DSGVTQTPKHLITATGQRVTLRCSPRSGDLSVYWYQQSLDQGLQFLIQYYNGEERAKGNILERFSAQQFPDLHSELNLSSLELGDSALYFCASSVTGASSYTFGSGTRLTVV.